These 9 T cell receptor beta chains came from one sample sequenced in a study of T cell responses to AZD1222 COVID-19 vaccine. Profiling relied on immunoSEQ multiplex PCR, and the TCRdb table lists in-frame clones only, not all of them. The sample yields fewer than 150,000 clones, around 93% seen once. Sequences were derived from peripheral blood, sampled 28 days after the second AZD1222 dose. These receptors all stem from an adult who received the AZD1222 COVID-19 vaccine.

The chain joins TRBV19 to TRBJ1-6, with D hard to call. This CDR3 has 13 amino acids. The V gene lost 4 bases and the J gene lost 8 bases, with 9 bases spanning the gap. The V gene's germline CDR1 is LNHDA and CDR2 SQIVND (reference sequence). The CDR3, as DNA: TGTGCCAGTAGTACCATGAGGGATTCACCCCTCCACTTT. Amino acids: CASSTMRDSPLHF.

The gene calls are TRBV19 and TRBJ2-1, with 13 positions matching TRBD2. The CDR3 loop spans 17 amino acids. V was clipped by 8 bases and J by 0 bases; unmatched bases: 7. Germline V gene data show CDR1 as LNHDA and CDR2 as SQIVND (reference sequence). The CDR3 reads CASCGTSGAYSYNEQFF. The CDR3, as DNA: TGTGCCAGTTGTGGGACTAGCGGGGCGTACTCCTACAATGAGCAGTTCTTC.

V is TRBV5-1 and J is TRBJ2-2; 10 nucleotides align to TRBD2. CDR3 length: 16 amino acids. J gave up 5 bases and V 5 bases, and 9 bases lay outside the gene matches. Looked up from germline, CDR1 is SGHRS and CDR2 is YFSETQ. The CDR3 DNA follows: TGCGCCAGCAGAGGGCTGGGACTAGCGTTGACCGGGGAGCTGTTTTTT. This sequence encodes CASRGLGLALTGELFF.

The chain joins TRBV11-2 to TRBJ1-2; maybe TRBD1 (6 bases). Germline CDR1 reads SGHAT; CDR2 reads FQNNGV. The germline V and J ends were trimmed by 0 bases and 4 bases, with 15 bases remaining between them. The CDR3 consists of 16 residues. CDR3 sequence (DNA): TGTGCCAGCAGCTTAGATTTGGCAGGGGCGGGCTATGGCTACACCTTC. Translation gives CASSLDLAGAGYGYTF.

The chain combines TRBV4-2 with TRBJ2-7; TRBD2 agrees at 7 bases. The V gene end was trimmed by 0 bases and the J gene end by 3 bases; junction bases not matched to a gene: 14. Germline assignment: CDR1 LGHNA and CDR2 YNFKEQ. CDR3 length: 18 amino acids. The CDR3 is CASSQDLGLRASGYEQYF. CDR3 DNA: TGTGCCAGCAGCCAAGATCTCGGCTTAAGGGCTAGCGGCTACGAGCAGTACTTC.

The V and J genes are TRBV11-1 and TRBJ2-7, with D unclear. CDR1 is SGHAT, CDR2 FQDESV, per germline (reference sequence). Trimming removed 5 bases at V and 2 bases at J, with 7 bases between. The CDR3 has 12 residues. In DNA form, the CDR3 reads TGTGCCAGCAGCCCCACCCCCTACGAGCAGTACTTC. Protein sequence: CASSPTPYEQYF.

This clone was seen more than once but under ten times. The rearrangement joins TRBV19 to TRBJ1-4, with 7 bases identical to TRBD1. Germline trimming cut 4 bases from V and 8 bases from J; bases unmatched to any gene: 7. The CDR3 spans 14 residues. Germline V gene sequence: CDR1 LNHDA, CDR2 SQIVND (reference sequence). The CDR3: CASSSRQGREKLFF. CDR3 sequence (DNA): TGTGCCAGTAGTAGCCGACAGGGTCGGGAAAAACTGTTTTTT.

The CDR3 loop is CASGGLATEAFF. The CDR3 bases are TGTGCCAGCGGGGGATTGGCCACTGAAGCTTTCTTT. The J gene is TRBJ1-1, the V gene TRBV27; possible D gene TRBD1, 5 bases. Germline CDR1 MNHEY, CDR2 SMNVEV (reference sequence). The V end lost 8 bases, the J end lost 4 bases, and 11 bases lay between the germline ends. The length of the CDR3 is 12 residues.

This clone came up once. The chain has TRBV12-3 or TRBV12-4 and TRBJ2-7; 7 bases match TRBD1. CDR3 length: 13 residues. After removal of 11 bases from V and 5 bases from J, the junction contained 12 bases not matched to a gene. CDR3 sequence: CASSEQGDDEQYF. The DNA for the CDR3 is TGTGCCTCGTCCGAGCAGGGGGACGACGAGCAGTACTTC.